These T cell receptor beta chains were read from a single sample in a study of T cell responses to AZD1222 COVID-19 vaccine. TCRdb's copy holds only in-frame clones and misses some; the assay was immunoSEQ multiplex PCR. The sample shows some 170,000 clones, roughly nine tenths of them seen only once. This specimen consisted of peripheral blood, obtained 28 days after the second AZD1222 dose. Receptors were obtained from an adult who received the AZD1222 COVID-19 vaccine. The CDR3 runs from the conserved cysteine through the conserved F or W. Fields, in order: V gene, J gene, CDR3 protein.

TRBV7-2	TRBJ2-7	CASSLASSGGAYEQYF
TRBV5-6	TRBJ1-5	CASSLGTGFNQPQHF
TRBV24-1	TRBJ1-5	CATSDWGVPPNQPQHF
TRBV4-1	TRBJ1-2	CASSQPGQGGGYTF
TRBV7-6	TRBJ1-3	CASSLVEGVAGNTIYF
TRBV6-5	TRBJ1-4	CASSSGHALNEKLFF
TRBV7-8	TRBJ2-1	CASSYRTSGSTYEQFF
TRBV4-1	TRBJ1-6	CASSQDGQGYGSPLHF
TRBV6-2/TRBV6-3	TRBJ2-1	CASSTLAGGPHNEQFF
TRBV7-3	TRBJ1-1	CASSLGAGGTTEAFF
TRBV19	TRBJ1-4	CASSAPDRGRNEKLFF
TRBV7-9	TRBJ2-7	CASSPPGGVSSYEQYF
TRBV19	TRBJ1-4	CASSIGVGANEKLFF
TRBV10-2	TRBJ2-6	CASSGMGQGPAGANVLTF
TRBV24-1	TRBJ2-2	CATRNTGELFF
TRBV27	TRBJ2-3	CASSFLGAGTDTQYF
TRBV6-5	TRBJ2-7	CASKRTGASEQYF
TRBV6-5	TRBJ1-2	CASRTGQGDYGYTF
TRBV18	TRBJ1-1	CASSPRTRGGTEAFF
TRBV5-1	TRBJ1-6	CASSLGNTSPLHF
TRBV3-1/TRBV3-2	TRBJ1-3	CASSQDRGQGTSSGNTIYF
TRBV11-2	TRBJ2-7	CASSLHLGEGSYEQYF
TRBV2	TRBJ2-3	CASISSGARTDTQYF
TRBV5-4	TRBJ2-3	CASSPGGISTDTQYF
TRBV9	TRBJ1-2	CASSMGQGYGYTF
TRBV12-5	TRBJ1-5	CASGWGQGGNQPQHF
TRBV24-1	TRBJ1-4	CATSPGGANEKLFF
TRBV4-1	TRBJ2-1	CASSQTAAGALNEQFF
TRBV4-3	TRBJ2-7	CASSQGQGSTYEQYF
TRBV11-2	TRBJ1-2	CASSPGVPIHYGYTF
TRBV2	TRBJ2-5	CASSERRQGIYGETQYF
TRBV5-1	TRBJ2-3	CASSLTARQAGGSTDTQYF
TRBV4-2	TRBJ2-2	CASSPQTGTPTGELFF
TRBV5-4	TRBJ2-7	CASSADRALSYEQYF
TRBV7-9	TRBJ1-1	CASRARFAEAFF
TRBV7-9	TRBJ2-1	CASSLQGISYNEQFF
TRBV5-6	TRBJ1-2	CASSLSSSYGYTF
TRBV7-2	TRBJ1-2	CASSTSTGALGGYTF
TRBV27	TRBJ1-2	CASSFGGGSYGYTF
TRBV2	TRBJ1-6	CASSPRTGENSPLHF
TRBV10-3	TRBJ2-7	CAISERTQSHEPHF
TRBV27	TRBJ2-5	CASRRGLETQYF
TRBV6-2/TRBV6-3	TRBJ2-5	CASSYRGQGRETQYF
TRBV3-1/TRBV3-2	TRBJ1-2	CASSLGRDGYTF
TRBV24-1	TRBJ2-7	CATSDTGQGLTYEQYF
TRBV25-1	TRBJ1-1	CASRPDSNTEAFF
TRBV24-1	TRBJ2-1	CATSDRQYNEQFF
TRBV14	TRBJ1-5	CASSQDLGQPQHF
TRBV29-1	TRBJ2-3	CSVGVSGSWADTQYF